Below are 5 T cell receptor beta chains sequenced from a single sample in a study of OX40 agonist ivuxolimab in advanced cancers. Sequenced by immunoSEQ multiplex PCR; TCRdb stores in-frame clones only, minus some. The sample lists around 23,000 clones, approximately 84% occurring once. Sequenced here: CD4+ or CD8+ T cells sorted from blood, sampled in a trial of the OX40 agonist ivuxolimab. The source of these receptors is an adult with an advanced solid tumor such as melanoma, head and neck, liver or kidney cancer.

This rearrangement joins TRBV25-1 to TRBJ2-7, with 8 bases matching TRBD1. V lost 1 base and J lost 0; bases outside the gene matches: 8. The CDR3 sequence is 17 residues long. Looked up from germline, CDR1 is MGHDK and CDR2 is SYGVNS. The CDR3 is CASSESRGPYRSYEQYF. The CDR3 coding sequence is TGTGCCAGCAGTGAATCCAGGGGGCCGTATCGCTCCTACGAGCAGTACTTC.

In regard to this clone: A much larger clone sits a single nucleotide away, making a read error possible. The chain uses TRBV7-3 and TRBJ2-2; TRBD2 matches at 7 bases. The germline CDR1 and CDR2 sequences are SGHTA and FQGTGA. The CDR3 runs to 13 residues. The chain's CDR3 is CASSAGVTRELFF. DNA for the CDR3: TGTGCCAGCTCGGCGGGAGTCACCAGGGAGCTGTTTTTT.

The chain combines TRBV6-1 with TRBJ2-7, with D possibly TRBD1 on 6 matching bases. Germline V gene sequence: CDR1 MNHNS, CDR2 SASEGT. The V end lost 8 bases, the J end lost 1 base, and 15 bases lay between the germline ends. The CDR3 runs to 14 residues. CDR3 amino acids: CASGVDRGSYEQYF. In DNA, the CDR3 is TGTGCCAGCGGAGTGGACAGAGGATCCTACGAGCAGTACTTC.

J is TRBJ2-7 and V is TRBV5-1; a weak D match, TRBD1 (6 bases). Deletions cut 4 bases from V and 2 bases from J, with 13 bases between. The germline CDR1 and CDR2 sequences are SGHRS and YFSETQ. The CDR3 is 14 amino acids. The CDR3 reads CASSPVQGPYEQYF. DNA for the CDR3: TGCGCCAGCAGCCCTGTACAGGGACCCTACGAGCAGTACTTC.

The chain carries TRBV11-1 and TRBJ2-7; D is unclear. CDR3 length equals 13 residues. The germline V and J ends were trimmed by 5 bases and 6 bases, with 14 bases remaining between them. Germline V CDR1 and CDR2: SGHAT, FQDESV (reference sequence). The CDR3 loop is CASSQNVRGEQYF. CDR3 nucleotides: TGTGCCAGCAGCCAAAACGTCCGAGGCGAGCAGTACTTC.